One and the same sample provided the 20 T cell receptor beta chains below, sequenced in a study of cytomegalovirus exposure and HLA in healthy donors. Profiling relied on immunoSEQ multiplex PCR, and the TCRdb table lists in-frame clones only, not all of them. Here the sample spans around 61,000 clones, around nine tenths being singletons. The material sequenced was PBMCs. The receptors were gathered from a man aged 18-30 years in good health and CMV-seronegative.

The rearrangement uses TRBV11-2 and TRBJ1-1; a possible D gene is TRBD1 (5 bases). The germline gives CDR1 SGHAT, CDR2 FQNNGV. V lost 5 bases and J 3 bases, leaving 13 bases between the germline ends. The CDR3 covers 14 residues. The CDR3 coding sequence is TGTGCCAGCAGCCCTAGGGGTATTTACACTGAAGCTTTCTTT. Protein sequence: CASSPRGIYTEAFF. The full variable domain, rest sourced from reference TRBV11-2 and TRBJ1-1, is EAGVAQSPRYKIIEKRQSVAFWCNPISGHATLYWYQQILGQGPKLLIQFQNNGVVDDSQLPKDRFSAERLKGVDSTLKIQPAKLEDSAVYLCASSPRGIYTEAFFGQGTRLTVV.

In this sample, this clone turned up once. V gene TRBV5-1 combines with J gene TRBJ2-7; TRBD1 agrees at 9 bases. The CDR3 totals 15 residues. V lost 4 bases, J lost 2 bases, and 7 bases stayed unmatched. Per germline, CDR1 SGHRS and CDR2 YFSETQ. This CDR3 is CASSHTDRGAYEQYF. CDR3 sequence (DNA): TGCGCCAGCAGCCATACAGACAGGGGGGCCTACGAGCAGTACTTC. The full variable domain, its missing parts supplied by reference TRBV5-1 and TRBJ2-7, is KAGVTQTPRYLIKTRGQQVTLSCSPISGHRSVSWYQQTPGQGLQFLFEYFSETQRNKGNFPGRFSGRQFSNSRSEMNVSTLELGDSALYLCASSHTDRGAYEQYFGPGTRLTVT.

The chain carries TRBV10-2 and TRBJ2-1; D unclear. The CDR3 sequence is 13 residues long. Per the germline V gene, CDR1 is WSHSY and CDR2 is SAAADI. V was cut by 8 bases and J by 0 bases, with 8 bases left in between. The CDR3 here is CASSSVSYNEQFF. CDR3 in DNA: TGCGCCAGCTCTTCAGTCTCCTACAATGAGCAGTTCTTC.

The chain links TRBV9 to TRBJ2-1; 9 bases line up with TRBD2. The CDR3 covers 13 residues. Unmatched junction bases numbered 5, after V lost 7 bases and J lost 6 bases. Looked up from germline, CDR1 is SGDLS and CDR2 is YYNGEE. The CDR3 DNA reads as TGTGCCAGCGCGGGACTAGCACTCAATGAGCAGTTCTTC. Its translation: CASAGLALNEQFF.

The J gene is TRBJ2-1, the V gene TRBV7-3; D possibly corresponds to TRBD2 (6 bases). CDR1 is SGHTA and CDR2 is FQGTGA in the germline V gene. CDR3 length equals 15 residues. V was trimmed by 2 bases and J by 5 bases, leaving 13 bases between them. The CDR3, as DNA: TGTGCCAGCAGCTTATCGGGAGATCCCCACAATGAGCAGTTCTTC. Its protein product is CASSLSGDPHNEQFF.

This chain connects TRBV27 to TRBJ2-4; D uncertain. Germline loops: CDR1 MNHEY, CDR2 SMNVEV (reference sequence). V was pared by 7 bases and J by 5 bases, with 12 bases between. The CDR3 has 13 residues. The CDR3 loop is CASMSRNENIQYF. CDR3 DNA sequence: TGTGCCAGCATGTCCAGGAATGAAAACATTCAGTACTTC.

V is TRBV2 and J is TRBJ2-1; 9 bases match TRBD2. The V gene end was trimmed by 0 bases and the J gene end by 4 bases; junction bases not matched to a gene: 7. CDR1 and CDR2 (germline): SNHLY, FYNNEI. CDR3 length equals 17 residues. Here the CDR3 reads CASSEALAGTRYNEQFF. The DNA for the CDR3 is TGTGCCAGCAGTGAAGCCCTAGCGGGGACGCGATACAATGAGCAGTTCTTC.

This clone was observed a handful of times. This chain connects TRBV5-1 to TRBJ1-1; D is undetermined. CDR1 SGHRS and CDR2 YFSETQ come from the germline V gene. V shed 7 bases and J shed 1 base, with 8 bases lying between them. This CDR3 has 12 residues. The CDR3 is CASSFGNTEAFF. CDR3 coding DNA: TGCGCCAGCTCGTTCGGGAACACTGAAGCTTTCTTT.

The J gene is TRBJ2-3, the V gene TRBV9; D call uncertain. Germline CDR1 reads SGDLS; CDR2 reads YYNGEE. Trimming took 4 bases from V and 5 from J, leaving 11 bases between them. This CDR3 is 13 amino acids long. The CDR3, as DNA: TGTGCCAGCAGCTCCCAGATCAGAGATACGCAGTATTTT. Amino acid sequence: CASSSQIRDTQYF.

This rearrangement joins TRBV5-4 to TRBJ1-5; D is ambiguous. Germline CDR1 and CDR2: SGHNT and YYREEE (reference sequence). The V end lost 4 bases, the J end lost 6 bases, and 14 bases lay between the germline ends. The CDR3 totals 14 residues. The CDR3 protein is CASSQGGVGQPQHF. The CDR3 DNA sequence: TGTGCCAGCAGCCAAGGCGGGGTTGGTCAGCCCCAGCATTTT.

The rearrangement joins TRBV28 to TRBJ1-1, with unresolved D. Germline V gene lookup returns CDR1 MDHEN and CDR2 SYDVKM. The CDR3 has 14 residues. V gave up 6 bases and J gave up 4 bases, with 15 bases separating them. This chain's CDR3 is CASRGSWRSTEAFF. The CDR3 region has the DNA TGTGCCAGCAGGGGGAGTTGGCGGTCCACTGAAGCTTTCTTT.

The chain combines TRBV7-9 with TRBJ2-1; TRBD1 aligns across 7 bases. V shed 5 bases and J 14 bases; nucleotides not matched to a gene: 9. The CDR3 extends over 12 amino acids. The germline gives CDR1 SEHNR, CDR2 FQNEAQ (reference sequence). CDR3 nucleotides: TGTGCCAGCAGCCCCATGGGACAGCGTAAGTTCTTC. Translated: CASSPMGQRKFF.

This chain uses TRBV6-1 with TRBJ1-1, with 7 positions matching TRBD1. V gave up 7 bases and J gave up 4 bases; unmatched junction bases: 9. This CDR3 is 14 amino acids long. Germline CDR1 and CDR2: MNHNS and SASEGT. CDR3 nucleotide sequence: TGTGCCAGCACTGGACAGGCCCCGGGCACTGAAGCTTTCTTT. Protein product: CASTGQAPGTEAFF.

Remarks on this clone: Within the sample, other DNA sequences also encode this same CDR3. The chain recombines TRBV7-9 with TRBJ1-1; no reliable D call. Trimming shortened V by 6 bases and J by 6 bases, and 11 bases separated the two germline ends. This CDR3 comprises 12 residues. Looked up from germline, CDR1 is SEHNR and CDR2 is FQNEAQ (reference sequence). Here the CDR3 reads CASSRGASEAFF. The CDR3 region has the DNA TGTGCCAGCAGTCGAGGCGCCTCTGAAGCTTTCTTT.

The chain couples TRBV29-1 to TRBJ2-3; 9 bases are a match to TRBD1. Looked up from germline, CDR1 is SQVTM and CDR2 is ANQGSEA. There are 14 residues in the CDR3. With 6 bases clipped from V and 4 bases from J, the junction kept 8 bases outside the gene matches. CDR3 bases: TGCAGCGTAAGGGACAGGGCCCTGGCAGATACGCAGTATTTT. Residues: CSVRDRALADTQYF.

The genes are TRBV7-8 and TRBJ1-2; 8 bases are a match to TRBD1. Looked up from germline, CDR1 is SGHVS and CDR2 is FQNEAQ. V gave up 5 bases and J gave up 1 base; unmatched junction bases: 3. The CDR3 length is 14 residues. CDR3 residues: CASSRTGRNYGYTF. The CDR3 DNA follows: TGTGCCAGCAGCCGGACAGGGCGTAACTATGGCTACACCTTC.

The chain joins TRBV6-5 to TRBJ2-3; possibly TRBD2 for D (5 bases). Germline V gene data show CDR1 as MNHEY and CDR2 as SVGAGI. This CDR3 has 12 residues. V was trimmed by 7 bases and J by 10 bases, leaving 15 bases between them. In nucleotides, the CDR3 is TGTGCCAGCACCGACACGGGATATTCGCAGTATTTT. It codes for CASTDTGYSQYF.

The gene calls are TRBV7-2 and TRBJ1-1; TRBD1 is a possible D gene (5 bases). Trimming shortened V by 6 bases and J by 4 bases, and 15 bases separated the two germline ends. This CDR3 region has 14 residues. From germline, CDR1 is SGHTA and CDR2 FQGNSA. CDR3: CASRLSGGVTEAFF. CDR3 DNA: TGTGCCAGCAGGCTCTCGGGGGGAGTCACTGAAGCTTTCTTT.

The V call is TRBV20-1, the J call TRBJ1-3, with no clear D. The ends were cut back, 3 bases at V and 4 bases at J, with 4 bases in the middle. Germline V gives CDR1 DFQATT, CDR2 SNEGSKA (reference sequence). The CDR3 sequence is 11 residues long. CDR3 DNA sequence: TGCAGTGCTAGTGGCGGAAACACCATATATTTT. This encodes CSASGGNTIYF.

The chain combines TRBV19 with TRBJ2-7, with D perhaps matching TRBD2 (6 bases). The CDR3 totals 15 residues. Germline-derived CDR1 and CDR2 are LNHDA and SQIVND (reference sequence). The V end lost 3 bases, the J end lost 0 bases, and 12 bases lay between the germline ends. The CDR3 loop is CASSIRLASSYEQYF. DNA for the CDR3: TGTGCCAGTAGTATCCGCCTAGCGAGCTCCTACGAGCAGTACTTC. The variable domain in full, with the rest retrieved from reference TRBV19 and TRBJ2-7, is DGGITQSPKYLFRKEGQNVTLSCEQNLNHDAMYWYRQDPGQGLRLIYYSQIVNDFQKGDIAEGYSVSREKKESFPLTVTSAQKNPTAFYLCASSIRLASSYEQYFGPGTRLTVT.